This record looks at one T cell receptor beta chain sequence and its context. These data come from a study of blood T cells in healthy people across ages. At the level of the study: Template switching retrieved approximately one barcoded beta molecule for each two T cells.

The use of a sample-barcoded 5' primer and a J-beta primer mix characterized a second PCR of roughly 7 to 12 cycles. Every sample produced at least 2.5 million CDR3-containing paired-end reads. Each CDR3 protein gets one entry after TCRdb re-called the 5' RACE reads with MiXCR. Here the sample spans around 1,500,000 distinct CDR3 sequences, roughly 40% being singletons. From germline, CDR1 is DFQATT and CDR2 SNEGSKA (reference sequence). With V trimmed by 1 base and J by 9 bases, 12 bases remained unmatched. The CDR3 covers 14 residues. Sequenced material: blood. The clonotype comes from a young woman in good health. The rearrangement joins TRBV20-1 to TRBJ2-7; 7 nucleotides agree with TRBD1. This CDR3 is CSARVGTGSGGQYF. The CDR3 region has the DNA TGCAGTGCTAGAGTAGGGACCGGCTCAGGGGGGCAGTACTTC.